The sequence of this TCR beta chain was determined in a study of T cell changes during pregnancy in multiple sclerosis (dated by TCRdb to between 2018 and 2021). Background on the whole study: Changes in the T cell repertoire over the course of pregnancy were examined in this study in women with multiple sclerosis.

The V and J ends are trimmed by 5 bases and 0 bases, leaving 17 bases between them. The CDR3 numbers 16 residues from cysteine through phenylalanine. This entry keeps only the CDR3 DNA: 48 bases, framed from base 1. Reading the germline V gene (reference sequence) gives CDR1 PRHDT and CDR2 FYEKMQ. Libraries were made using the immunoSEQ multiplex PCR assay. TCRdb took this table from immuneACCESS and kept in-frame rearrangements with V and J called. Such tables lack part of the clones; where checked against another copy, unresolved V genes explain under half of the gap, and the rest is unexplained. Counted in this sample were more than 25,000 clones; about 89% of them appeared once. In total, the top ten clones hold more than 6.5% of the sample. Remarks on this clone: The target of this receptor is not known. Base-call qualities are not available, and no considerably larger clone is one nucleotide away.

This chain joins TRBV13 to TRBJ2-7; TRBD2 might be the D gene, on 5 matching bases. This clonotype originated in a female donor with multiple sclerosis, enrolled in a pregnancy study. The sequenced sample was CD8+ T cells from peripheral blood mononuclear cells, obtained after pregnancy. The DNA sequence is TGTGCCAGCAGCCCAGGCCACCGGGGTCCCTCCTACGAGCAGTACTTC. Translated, it gives CASSPGHRGPSYEQYF.